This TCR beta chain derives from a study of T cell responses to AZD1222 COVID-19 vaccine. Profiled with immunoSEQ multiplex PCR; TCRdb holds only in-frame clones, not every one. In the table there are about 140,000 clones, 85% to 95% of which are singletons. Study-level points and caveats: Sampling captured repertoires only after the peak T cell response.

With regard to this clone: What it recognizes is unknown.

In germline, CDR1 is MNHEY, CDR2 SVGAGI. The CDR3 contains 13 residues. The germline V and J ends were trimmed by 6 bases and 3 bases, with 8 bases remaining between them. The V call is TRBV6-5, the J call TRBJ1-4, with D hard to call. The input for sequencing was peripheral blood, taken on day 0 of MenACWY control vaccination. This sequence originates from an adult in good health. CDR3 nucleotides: TGTGCCAGCAGCGACCGGCCTAATGAAAAACTGTTTTTT. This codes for CASSDRPNEKLFF.